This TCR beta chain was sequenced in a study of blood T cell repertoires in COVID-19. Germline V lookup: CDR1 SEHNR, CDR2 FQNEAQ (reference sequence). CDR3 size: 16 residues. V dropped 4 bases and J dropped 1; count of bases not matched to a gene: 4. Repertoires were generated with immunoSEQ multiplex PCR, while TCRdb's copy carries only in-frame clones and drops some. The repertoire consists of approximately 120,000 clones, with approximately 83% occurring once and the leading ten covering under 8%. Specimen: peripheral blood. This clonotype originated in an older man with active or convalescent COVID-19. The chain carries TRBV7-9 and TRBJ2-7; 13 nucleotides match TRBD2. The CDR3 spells CASSSTGLAGSYEQYF. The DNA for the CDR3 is TGTGCCAGCAGCTCCACGGGACTAGCGGGGTCCTACGAGCAGTACTTC.